Listed below are T cell receptor beta chains from one sample, sequenced in a study of CD8+CD57+ T cells in acquired aplastic anemia. In TCRdb, the reads were re-called with MiXCR into one record per CDR3 protein. Seen here are 150,000 to 200,000 distinct CDR3 sequences, over 60% observed once, and the top ten hold just over 45%. Material: sorted CD4+, CD8+, or CD8+CD57+ T cells (not recorded which) from PBMCs. Receptors were obtained from a human donor with severe aplastic anemia or a healthy control (not recorded which). Each CDR3 is given with its conserved first and last residue. Fields, in order: CDR3 DNA, CDR3 protein, D gene, V gene, clone size, J gene. A D gene is named only where the DNA matches it firmly. Clone size appears in some rows only: once, few, many, or a class for an expanded clone.

CDR3nt: TGCAGTGCCACGACAGACTTAAATCAGCCCCAGCATTTT; CDR3aa: CSATTDLNQPQHF; d_gene: -; v_gene: TRBV20-1; abundance: -; j_gene: TRBJ1-5
CDR3nt: TGTGCCTGTGACGGGGCACTCAGCCCCAGCAGTTTCTCCGAAGCCACTGAAGCTTTCTTT; CDR3aa: CACDGALSPSSFSEATEAFF; d_gene: -; v_gene: TRBV12-3/TRBV12-4; abundance: -; j_gene: TRBJ1-1
CDR3nt: TGTGCCAGCAGCTCGCGGGGGGCCCGCACAGATACGCAGTATTTT; CDR3aa: CASSSRGARTDTQYF; d_gene: TRBD2; v_gene: TRBV7-9; abundance: -; j_gene: TRBJ2-3
CDR3nt: TGTGCCAGCAGTGGGGGCGGGACAACCAATTCACCCCTCCACTTT; CDR3aa: CASSGGGTTNSPLHF; d_gene: -; v_gene: TRBV2; abundance: -; j_gene: TRBJ1-6
CDR3nt: TGTGCCAGCAGCTTAGGGGTAGGTGGCGAGCAGTACTTC; CDR3aa: CASSLGVGGEQYF; d_gene: -; v_gene: TRBV7-6; abundance: -; j_gene: TRBJ2-7
CDR3nt: TGCGCCAGCGGACTTCGGACAGGGAGTAATGAAAAACTGTTTTTT; CDR3aa: CASGLRTGSNEKLFF; d_gene: TRBD1; v_gene: TRBV5-1; abundance: -; j_gene: TRBJ1-4
CDR3nt: TGTGCCAGCAGCCCCGGGACAGAGAATCAGCCCCAGCATTTT; CDR3aa: CASSPGTENQPQHF; d_gene: TRBD1; v_gene: TRBV7-2; abundance: -; j_gene: TRBJ1-5
CDR3nt: TGTGCCATCAGTGAGTCTTACGGCACCGCCGAGGACTACGAGCAGTACTTC; CDR3aa: CAISESYGTAEDYEQYF; d_gene: -; v_gene: TRBV10-3; abundance: -; j_gene: TRBJ2-7
CDR3nt: TGTGCCAGTAGTTGGGGGACTAGCGTCGGCAATGAGCAGTTCTTC; CDR3aa: CASSWGTSVGNEQFF; d_gene: TRBD2; v_gene: TRBV19; abundance: -; j_gene: TRBJ2-1
CDR3nt: TGTGCCAGCGAAAAAGGGCAAGACAGGGCGTACGAGCAGTACTTC; CDR3aa: CASEKGQDRAYEQYF; d_gene: TRBD1; v_gene: TRBV2; abundance: -; j_gene: TRBJ2-7
CDR3nt: TGTGCCAGCAGCTCCCAGGTCAGCGAGCAGTACTTC; CDR3aa: CASSSQVSEQYF; d_gene: -; v_gene: TRBV11-2; abundance: -; j_gene: TRBJ2-7
CDR3nt: TGCGCCAGCAGCTTGGAGTCTAGCGGGGAAGGGACGCAGTATTTT; CDR3aa: CASSLESSGEGTQYF; d_gene: TRBD2; v_gene: TRBV5-1; abundance: -; j_gene: TRBJ2-3
CDR3nt: TGTGCCAGCGGGGCGACAGGGAGCATCTTCTACGAGCAGTACTTC; CDR3aa: CASGATGSIFYEQYF; d_gene: TRBD1; v_gene: TRBV5-6; abundance: many; j_gene: TRBJ2-7
CDR3nt: TGCAGCGTTGCCGACGGCCGATACGAGCAGTACTTC; CDR3aa: CSVADGRYEQYF; d_gene: -; v_gene: TRBV29-1; abundance: -; j_gene: TRBJ2-7
CDR3nt: TGTGCCATCAGGGGTACTAGCGTCAGCACAGATACGCAGTATTTT; CDR3aa: CAIRGTSVSTDTQYF; d_gene: TRBD2; v_gene: TRBV10-3; abundance: -; j_gene: TRBJ2-3
CDR3nt: TGTGCCAGCAGCCCAAGGGGGCTGAATGCTTTCTTT; CDR3aa: CASSPRGLNAFF; d_gene: TRBD1; v_gene: TRBV7-8; abundance: -; j_gene: TRBJ1-1
CDR3nt: TGTGCCACCAGCAGAGATCTCCAGGACGCTGAAGCTTTCTTT; CDR3aa: CATSRDLQDAEAFF; d_gene: -; v_gene: TRBV15; abundance: -; j_gene: TRBJ1-1
CDR3nt: TGTGCCAGCAGCTTCTTGTACGAGCAGTTCTTC; CDR3aa: CASSFLYEQFF; d_gene: -; v_gene: TRBV5-5; abundance: -; j_gene: TRBJ2-1
CDR3nt: TGTGCCAGCAGTTATTTTGCGGGGGCCGAGCAGTTCTTC; CDR3aa: CASSYFAGAEQFF; d_gene: -; v_gene: TRBV6-5; abundance: many; j_gene: TRBJ2-1
CDR3nt: TGTGCCAGCAGCTTAATGGAGGGCACTGAAGCTTTCTTT; CDR3aa: CASSLMEGTEAFF; d_gene: -; v_gene: TRBV7-9; abundance: -; j_gene: TRBJ1-1
CDR3nt: TGCGCCAGCAGCCTTGACAGTCCTAGCACAGATACGCAGTATTTT; CDR3aa: CASSLDSPSTDTQYF; d_gene: -; v_gene: TRBV5-1; abundance: -; j_gene: TRBJ2-3
CDR3nt: TGTGCCAGTAGTATGATTCAGGGGGCCTATCAGCCCCAGCATTTT; CDR3aa: CASSMIQGAYQPQHF; d_gene: TRBD1; v_gene: TRBV19; abundance: many; j_gene: TRBJ1-5
CDR3nt: TGTGCCAGCAGCTTGGATCCAACGGGGGCGAAGATTTTT; CDR3aa: CASSLDPTGAKIF; d_gene: -; v_gene: TRBV7-9; abundance: -; j_gene: TRBJ2-2
CDR3nt: TGCAGCGTTGAAAGTCCGGACAGGCTCTACGAGCAGTACTTC; CDR3aa: CSVESPDRLYEQYF; d_gene: TRBD1; v_gene: TRBV29-1; abundance: few; j_gene: TRBJ2-7
CDR3nt: TGTGCCAGTAGTATAGATCCGGGACAGAGTGAAAAACTGTTTTTT; CDR3aa: CASSIDPGQSEKLFF; d_gene: TRBD1; v_gene: TRBV19; abundance: -; j_gene: TRBJ1-4
CDR3nt: TGTGCCAGCAGCTTATCGTCCAGCGGCGGTCCCAATGAGCAGTTCTTC; CDR3aa: CASSLSSSGGPNEQFF; d_gene: -; v_gene: TRBV7-9; abundance: -; j_gene: TRBJ2-1
CDR3nt: TGTGCCAGCAGCTTAACGATTCCAGGGGCCGACACCGGGGAGCTGTTTTTT; CDR3aa: CASSLTIPGADTGELFF; d_gene: -; v_gene: TRBV7-3; abundance: many; j_gene: TRBJ2-2
CDR3nt: TGTGCCAGCAGCGCCGTCATAGGCACTGAAGCTTTCTTT; CDR3aa: CASSAVIGTEAFF; d_gene: -; v_gene: TRBV2; abundance: -; j_gene: TRBJ1-1